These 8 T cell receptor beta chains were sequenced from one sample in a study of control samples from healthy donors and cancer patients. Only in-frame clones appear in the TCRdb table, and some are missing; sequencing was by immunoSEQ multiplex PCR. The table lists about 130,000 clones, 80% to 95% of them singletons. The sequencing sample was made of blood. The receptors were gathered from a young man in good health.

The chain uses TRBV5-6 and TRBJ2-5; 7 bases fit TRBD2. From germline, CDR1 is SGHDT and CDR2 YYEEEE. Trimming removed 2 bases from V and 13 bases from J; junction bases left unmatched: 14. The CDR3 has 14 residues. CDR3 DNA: TGTGCCAGCAGCTTTCTGCAATCCGCCGGCGGGGGGTACTTC. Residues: CASSFLQSAGGGYF.

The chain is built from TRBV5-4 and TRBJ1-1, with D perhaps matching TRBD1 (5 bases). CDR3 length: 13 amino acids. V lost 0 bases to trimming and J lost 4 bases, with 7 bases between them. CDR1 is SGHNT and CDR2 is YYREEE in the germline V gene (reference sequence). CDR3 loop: CASSLGTGTEAFF. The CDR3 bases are TGTGCCAGCAGCTTGGGCACAGGCACTGAAGCTTTCTTT. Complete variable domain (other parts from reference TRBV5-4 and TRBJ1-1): ETGVTQSPTHLIKTRGQQVTLRCSSQSGHNTVSWYQQALGQGPQFIFQYYREEENGRGNFPPRFSGLQFPNYSSELNVNALELDDSALYLCASSLGTGTEAFFGQGTRLTVV.

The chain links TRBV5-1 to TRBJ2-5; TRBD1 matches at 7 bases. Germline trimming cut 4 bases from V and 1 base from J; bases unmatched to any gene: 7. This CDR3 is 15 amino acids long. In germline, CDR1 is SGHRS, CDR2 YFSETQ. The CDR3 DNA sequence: TGCGCCAGCAGCGGAATAGGGGGCCTCCAAGAGACCCAGTACTTC. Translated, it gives CASSGIGGLQETQYF.

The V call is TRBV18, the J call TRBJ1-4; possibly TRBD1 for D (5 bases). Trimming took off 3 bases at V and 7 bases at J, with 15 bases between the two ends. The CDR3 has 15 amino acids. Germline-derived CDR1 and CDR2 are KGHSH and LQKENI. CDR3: CASSPQTVGGEKLFF. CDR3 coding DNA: TGTGCCAGCTCACCGCAGACAGTTGGCGGTGAAAAACTGTTTTTT.

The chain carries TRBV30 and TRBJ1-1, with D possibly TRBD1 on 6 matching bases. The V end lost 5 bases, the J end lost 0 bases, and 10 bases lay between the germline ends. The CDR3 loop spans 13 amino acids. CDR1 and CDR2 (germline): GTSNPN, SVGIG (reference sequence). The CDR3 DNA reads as TGTGCCTGGTCTCAGGGGATGAACACTGAAGCTTTCTTT. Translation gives CAWSQGMNTEAFF.

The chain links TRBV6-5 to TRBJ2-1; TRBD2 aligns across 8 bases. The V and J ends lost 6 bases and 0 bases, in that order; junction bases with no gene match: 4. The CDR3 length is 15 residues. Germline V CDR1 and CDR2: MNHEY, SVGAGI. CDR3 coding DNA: TGTGCCAGCAGAGGCGGGAGGAGCTCCTACAATGAGCAGTTCTTC. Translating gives CASRGGRSSYNEQFF.

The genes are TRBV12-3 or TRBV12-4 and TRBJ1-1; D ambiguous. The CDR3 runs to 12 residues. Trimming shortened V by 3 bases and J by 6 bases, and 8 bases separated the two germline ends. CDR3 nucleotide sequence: TGTGCCAGCAGTTTCCCTCGGGCTGAAGCTTTCTTT. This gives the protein CASSFPRAEAFF.

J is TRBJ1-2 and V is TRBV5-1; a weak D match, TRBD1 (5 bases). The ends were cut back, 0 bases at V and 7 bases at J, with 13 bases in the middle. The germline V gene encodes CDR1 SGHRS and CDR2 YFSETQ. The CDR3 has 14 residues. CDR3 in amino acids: CASSLAVSGVGYTF. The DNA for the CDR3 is TGCGCCAGCAGCTTGGCCGTTTCGGGGGTTGGCTACACCTTC.